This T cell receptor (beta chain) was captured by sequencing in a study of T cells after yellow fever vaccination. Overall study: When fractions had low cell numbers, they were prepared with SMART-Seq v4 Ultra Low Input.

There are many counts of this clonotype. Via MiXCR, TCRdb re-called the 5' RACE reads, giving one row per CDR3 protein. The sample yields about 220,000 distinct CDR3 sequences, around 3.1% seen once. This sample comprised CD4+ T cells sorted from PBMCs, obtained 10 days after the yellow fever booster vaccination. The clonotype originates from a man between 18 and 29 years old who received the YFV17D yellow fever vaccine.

The CDR3 reads CASSLGGGDEAFF. For the CDR3, the DNA is TGTGCCAGCAGCCTAGGGGGAGGAGATGAAGCTTTCTTT. The chain couples TRBV3-1 to TRBJ1-1, with TRBD1 as a possible D gene (6 bases). Trimming cost V 4 bases and J 7 bases, with 13 bases left between them. This CDR3 has 13 residues. Per germline, CDR1 LGHDT and CDR2 YNNKEL (reference sequence).